The source of this T cell receptor beta chain is a study of blood T cell repertoires in COVID-19. Whole-study context: From the United States, Italy and Spain came samples of acute and convalescent COVID-19. T cells, B-cell-depleted T cells, or PBMCs provided the cDNA or gDNA that served as material.

TCRdb keeps only in-frame clones here, not all; method: immunoSEQ multiplex PCR. The table includes about 190,000 clones, about 85% detected once. Trimming took off 3 bases at V and 0 bases at J, with 8 bases between the two ends. The CDR3 contains 14 residues. Germline CDR1 is LNHDA and CDR2 is SQIVND (reference sequence). The sample taken for sequencing was peripheral blood. The chain links TRBV19 to TRBJ1-1; the D is unclear. This clonotype originated in a man aged 25 to 40 with acute or convalescent COVID-19. Written as DNA, the CDR3 is TGTGCCAGTAGTATTCAAATCATGAACACTGAAGCTTTCTTT. Amino acids: CASSIQIMNTEAFF.